Each of the 15 T cell receptor beta chains below was sequenced from the same sample in a study of response to subunit inactivated influenza vaccine. MiXCR, run by TCRdb on the RT-PCR reads, gives a single entry per CDR3 protein. This sample has roughly 500,000 distinct CDR3 sequences, with approximately 15% found just once. The sequenced sample was CD4+ T cells sorted from PBMCs, obtained around 25 months after vaccination. The receptors shown here come from a man between 50 and 70 years old who received an inactivated influenza vaccine.

This clonotype was recorded many times. The chain couples TRBV12-3 or TRBV12-4 to TRBJ2-7, with D unclear. The CDR3 spans 13 residues. V lost 7 bases and J lost 3, with 13 bases in between. The CDR3 spells CASMSGPNYEQYF. CDR3 DNA sequence: TGTGCCAGCATGTCCGGACCGAACTACGAGCAGTACTTC.

There are many counts of this clonotype. The rearrangement links TRBV9 to TRBJ2-3; 10 positions match TRBD2. Looked up from germline, CDR1 is SGDLS and CDR2 is YYNGEE. The CDR3 runs to 17 residues. V lost 1 base and J lost 6; bases outside the gene matches: 11. The CDR3 protein is CASSVWASGGPKDTQYF. The CDR3 DNA follows: TGTGCCAGCAGCGTATGGGCTAGCGGGGGCCCCAAGGATACGCAGTATTTT.

The gene calls are TRBV18 and TRBJ2-2; D is possibly TRBD2 (5 bases). Trimming pared 2 bases from V and 5 bases from J, leaving 12 bases between. CDR1 and CDR2 from the germline V gene are KGHSH and LQKENI. The CDR3 covers 15 residues. CDR3: CASSPASGPTGELFF. CDR3 bases: TGTGCCAGCTCACCAGCGAGCGGTCCTACCGGGGAGCTGTTTTTT.

The table lists this clonotype with a few counts. The V and J genes are TRBV4-3 and TRBJ2-3, with 8 bases aligning to TRBD2. Unmatched junction bases numbered 3, after V lost 3 bases and J lost 4 bases. This CDR3 has 14 amino acids. Germline CDR1 LGHNA, CDR2 YSLEER. The CDR3 protein is CASSQERGPDTQYF. DNA of the CDR3: TGCGCCAGCAGCCAGGAGCGGGGGCCAGATACGCAGTATTTT.

This clonotype was recorded at least ten times. This sequence joins TRBV5-1 and TRBJ2-1; D is ambiguous. Germline assignment: CDR1 SGHRS and CDR2 YFSETQ. The CDR3 consists of 14 residues. V was clipped by 4 bases and J by 8 bases, with 16 bases between them. The CDR3 is CASSLLILADEQFF. The CDR3 coding sequence is TGCGCCAGCAGCCTCCTTATCCTGGCTGATGAGCAGTTCTTC.

This clonotype was seen a few times. The genes are TRBV7-8 and TRBJ2-1, with D perhaps matching TRBD1 (6 bases). V lost 5 bases to trimming and J lost 5 bases, with 13 bases between them. The germline CDR1 and CDR2 sequences are SGHVS and FQNEAQ. This CDR3 comprises 14 residues. Here the CDR3 DNA reads TGTGCCAGCAGCGCGACAGGCATCGACAATGAGCAGTTCTTC. As protein: CASSATGIDNEQFF.

This clonotype was seen only a few times. The chain couples TRBV29-1 to TRBJ2-5; D possibly corresponds to TRBD1 (5 bases). The V end was cut by 3 bases, the J end by 5 bases, with 10 bases between. This CDR3 is 12 amino acids long. CDR1 is SQVTM and CDR2 is ANQGSEA in the germline V gene. The chain's CDR3 is CSVDRGVETQYF. As DNA, the CDR3 is TGCAGCGTTGATAGGGGTGTCGAGACCCAGTACTTC.

The chain's CDR3 is CSVEDLAGMLTDTQYF. The CDR3 coding sequence is TGCAGCGTTGAAGATCTGGCCGGGATGCTCACAGATACGCAGTATTTT. The V and J genes are TRBV29-1 and TRBJ2-3, with a tentative D call TRBD2 (5 bases). V was shortened by 0 bases and J by 2 bases, with 15 bases between the two germline ends. The germline V gene has CDR1 SQVTM and CDR2 ANQGSEA. CDR3 size: 16 residues.

This clonotype was detected many times. This chain connects TRBV12-3 or TRBV12-4 to TRBJ2-3; perhaps D is TRBD1 or TRBD2 (5 bases each). V dropped 3 bases and J dropped 2 bases, with 9 bases sitting between them. This CDR3 is built from 14 residues. For the CDR3, the DNA is TGTGCCAGCAGTTTGGGACGGCACACAGATACGCAGTATTTT. Its translation: CASSLGRHTDTQYF.

This rearrangement joins TRBV15 to TRBJ2-5; D is unclear. The CDR3 runs 15 residues. Trimming left V 0 bases short and J 4 bases short, with 12 bases between. Germline V gives CDR1 LNHNV, CDR2 YYDKDF (reference sequence). CDR3 in DNA: TGTGCCACCAGCAGAGATCGTGTTGTCTCAGAGACCCAGTACTTC. It translates to CATSRDRVVSETQYF.

In this sample, this clonotype turned up a few times. V and J are TRBV11-1 and TRBJ2-1; 7 bases agree with TRBD2. CDR3 size: 15 residues. V lost 5 bases, J lost 4 bases, and 8 bases stayed unmatched. CDR1 and CDR2 from the germline V gene are SGHAT and FQDESV (reference sequence). CDR3: CASSALSGLYNEQFF. The CDR3 DNA is TGTGCCAGCAGCGCCCTTAGCGGGCTGTACAATGAGCAGTTCTTC.

This chain connects TRBV5-1 to TRBJ2-3, with TRBD1 identical over 10 bases. This CDR3 spans 15 amino acids. CDR1 is SGHRS, CDR2 YFSETQ, per germline. J lost 4 bases, V lost 4 bases, and 6 bases had no gene match. The CDR3 loop reads CASSHRDRGSDTQYF. CDR3 DNA: TGCGCCAGCAGCCACCGGGACAGGGGCTCAGATACGCAGTATTTT.

This clonotype was found a few times. J is TRBJ2-5 and V is TRBV10-3; no reliable D call. The CDR3 runs 13 residues. V was clipped by 4 bases and J by 4 bases, with 10 bases between them. Germline values: CDR1 ENHRY, CDR2 SYGVKD. The CDR3 loop is CAISVRWAETQYF. The CDR3 nucleotides read TGTGCCATCAGTGTGCGGTGGGCAGAGACCCAGTACTTC.

This clonotype has a count of ten or more. The CDR3 here is CSVGRGGFYEQYF. The CDR3 nucleotides read TGCAGCGTAGGACGAGGAGGCTTCTACGAGCAGTACTTC. The chain couples TRBV29-1 to TRBJ2-7; D is possibly TRBD2 (5 bases). Between the trimmed V and J ends, which lost 6 bases and 3 bases, there was a span of 15 bases. CDR1 SQVTM and CDR2 ANQGSEA come from the germline V gene. The CDR3 is 13 residues long.

This chain connects TRBV30 to TRBJ2-1; 9 bases map to TRBD1. V was pared by 0 bases and J by 8 bases, with 8 bases of the junction left unmatched. Germline lookup yields CDR1 GTSNPN and CDR2 SVGIG (reference sequence). This CDR3 is built from 15 residues. The CDR3 DNA is TGTGCCTGGAGTGTACTGGGGACAGGGTCCTATGAGCAGTTCTTC. Translating gives CAWSVLGTGSYEQFF.